What follows is one TCR beta chain and its context. Its antigen is unknown. Only in-frame clones appear in the TCRdb table, and some are missing; sequencing was by immunoSEQ multiplex PCR. Of around 2.1 million clones in the sample, 90% to 95% were seen once. It was CD45RO-negative cells, positively selected for CCR7, that made up naive CD8 cells, with terminally differentiated effector memory CD45RA+ cells excluded. Germline values: CDR1 ENHRY, CDR2 SYGVKD. V was clipped by 2 bases and J by 1 base; unmatched bases: 6. The CDR3 has 16 amino acids. This specimen comes from a study of shared clonotypes between healthy human individuals. Study conclusions and caveats: Relative to memory subsets, naive subsets generally showed larger estimated richness.

Material for sequencing was naive CD8+ T cells from PBMCs. This chain joins TRBV10-3 and TRBJ2-7; 9 positions match TRBD1. The receptor comes from a man aged 18 to 29 in good health. Some clones in this sample may be carry-over from other donors' samples. The CDR3: CAISERGTGSSYEQYF. The CDR3 DNA sequence: TGTGCCATCAGTGAGAGGGGGACAGGGAGTTCCTACGAGCAGTACTTC.